This TCR beta chain was captured in a study of T cell clonotyping in hematopoietic cell transplantation. Overall study findings and caveats: Pathologically expanded recipient clonotypes increased progressively from day 30 to day 180 as diversity fell. Higher Inverse Simpson Index values in graft donor and pretransplant recipient predicted broader posttransplant TCR diversity. Few recipient clonotypes overlapped donors; over 95% were de novo at given depth.

Some clones are missing from TCRdb's copy, which holds only in-frame ones; the method was immunoSEQ multiplex PCR. The table records 20,000 or so clones, approximately 79% of them present only once. The CDR3 spans 14 residues. Germline V lookup: CDR1 MNHEY, CDR2 SVGAGI. The germline V and J ends were trimmed by 2 bases and 2 bases, with 9 bases remaining between them. Of note for this clone: Its specificity is not known.

The chain links TRBV6-5 to TRBJ1-2, with D possibly TRBD1 on 6 matching bases. This receptor was taken from a man aged 55 to 70 in good health. Some clones in this sample may be carry-over from other donors' samples. Sequenced sample: peripheral blood mononuclear cells. CDR3 region: CASSYGDNNYGYTF. CDR3 nucleotide sequence: TGTGCCAGCAGTTACGGGGACAACAACTATGGCTACACCTTC.